These 7 T cell receptor beta chains were all obtained from the same sample, sequenced in a study of patients and donors after allogeneic stem cell transplantation. TCRdb processed the RT-PCR reads anew with MiXCR; each CDR3 protein has one entry. The table shows 920,000 or so distinct CDR3 sequences, with roughly 18% occurring only once. The sequencing input was blood, either unsorted or a sorted T cell fraction (not recorded which). Every receptor here comes from a human donor who was either an allogeneic HSCT recipient or a stem cell or donor lymphocyte infusion donor (not recorded which). It is not recorded whose cells these are; they may come from a transplant donor.

This clonotype was counted between two and nine times. CDR3 sequence reads: CASTRDGETQYF. The CDR3 bases are TGTGCCAGCACCAGGGACGGGGAGACCCAGTACTTC. The chain combines TRBV6-6 with TRBJ2-5; D might be TRBD1 or TRBD2, each matching 5 bases. V lost 7 bases and J 5 bases, leaving 11 bases between the germline ends. The CDR3 is made up of 12 amino acids. Germline loops: CDR1 MNHNY, CDR2 SVGAGI (reference sequence).

There are a few counts of this clonotype. The CDR3 DNA sequence: TGTGCCAGCAGTCTCTATGACCCTTACTACACTGAAGCTTTCTTT. Protein product: CASSLYDPYYTEAFF. This chain joins TRBV12-3 or TRBV12-4 and TRBJ1-1; D not resolved. The V gene lost 5 bases and the J gene lost 3 bases, with 16 bases spanning the gap. This CDR3 is 15 amino acids long.

This clonotype was observed a few times. This chain links TRBV9 with TRBJ2-5, with 15 bases fitting TRBD2. Trimming cost V 3 bases and J 4 bases; bases outside gene matches: 7. CDR1 and CDR2 (germline): SGDLS, YYNGEE. This CDR3 is built from 17 residues. The CDR3 spells CASSARGLAGGRETQYF. DNA of the CDR3: TGTGCCAGCAGCGCCCGCGGACTAGCGGGGGGGCGAGAGACCCAGTACTTC.

The table lists this clonotype with a count of one. The rearrangement uses TRBV6-5 and TRBJ2-1, with 11 bases aligning to TRBD2. From germline, CDR1 is MNHEY and CDR2 SVGAGI. The CDR3 runs 15 residues. The ends lost 2 bases at V and 6 bases at J; junction bases unmatched: 3. CDR3 in amino acids: CASSYATSGSNEQFF. CDR3 in DNA: TGTGCCAGCAGTTACGCAACTAGCGGGAGCAATGAGCAGTTCTTC.

As regards this clonotype: It may be a read error: a sequence one base away is much more abundant. The chain is built from TRBV24-1 and TRBJ2-5, with 7 nucleotides matching TRBD2. This CDR3 has 16 amino acids. V lost 6 bases to trimming and J lost 2 bases; unmatched junction nucleotides: 11. Per the germline V gene, CDR1 is KGHDR and CDR2 is SFDVKD. The CDR3 sequence is CATSQAGLGLQETQYF. CDR3 DNA: TGTGCCACCAGTCAAGCGGGACTGGGGCTACAAGAGACCCAGTACTTC.

This clonotype was detected only a few times. The rearrangement links TRBV10-3 to TRBJ2-7; 8 bases match TRBD1. V shed 8 bases, J shed 0 bases, and the junction held 3 bases outside the gene matches. CDR1 ENHRY and CDR2 SYGVKD come from the germline V gene. This CDR3 region has 13 residues. As DNA, the CDR3 is TGTGCCATCCAGGGACAGGACTCCTACGAGCAGTACTTC. Amino acid sequence: CAIQGQDSYEQYF.

The chain links TRBV27 to TRBJ2-1, with D uncertain. Germline values: CDR1 MNHEY, CDR2 SMNVEV (reference sequence). This CDR3 is 15 amino acids long. V was pared by 8 bases and J by 0 bases, with 14 bases between. Here the CDR3 DNA reads TGTGCCAGCGTACCTACACCAATCTCCTACAATGAGCAGTTCTTC. Translating it yields CASVPTPISYNEQFF.